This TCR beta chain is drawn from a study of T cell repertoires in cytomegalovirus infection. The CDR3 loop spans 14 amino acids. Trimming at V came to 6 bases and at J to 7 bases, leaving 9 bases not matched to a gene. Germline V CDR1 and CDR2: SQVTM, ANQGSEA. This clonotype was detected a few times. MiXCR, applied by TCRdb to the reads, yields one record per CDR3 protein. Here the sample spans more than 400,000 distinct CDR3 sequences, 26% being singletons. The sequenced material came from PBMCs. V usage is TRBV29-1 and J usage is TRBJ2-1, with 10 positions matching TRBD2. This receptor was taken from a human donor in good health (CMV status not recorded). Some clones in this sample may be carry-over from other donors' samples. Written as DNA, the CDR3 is TGCAGCGTCGCCGGGACTAGCGAGTCTAATGAGCAGTTCTTC. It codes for CSVAGTSESNEQFF.